This entry describes one T cell receptor beta chain. The antigen is undetermined. Other nucleotide sequences in the sample specify the same CDR3. Germline trimming cut 0 bases from V and 2 bases from J; bases unmatched to any gene: 2. Germline CDR1 and CDR2: SGHRS and YFSETQ. This CDR3 comprises 15 residues. This entry is derived from a study of cytomegalovirus exposure and HLA in healthy donors. For the study at large: Most donors, roughly 84% of over 300 genotyped, fell in the Caucasian-associated ancestry cluster.

Study-level points and caveats: There were 160 or so TCR beta chains listed as cytomegalovirus-associated.

Primers: 60 Vbeta forward and 13 Jbeta reverse. Clones were read by immunoSEQ multiplex PCR, and TCRdb kept only the in-frame ones, dropping some. The sample yields over 200,000 clones, 78% seen once. The sequencing sample was made of PBMCs. The chain has TRBV5-1 and TRBJ2-1, with TRBD2 identical over 7 bases. This TCR derives from a male donor in good health and CMV-seronegative. CDR3 nucleotides: TGCGCCAGCAGCTTGGGGGAGGGCCCCTACAATGAGCAGTTCTTC. Its translation is CASSLGEGPYNEQFF.